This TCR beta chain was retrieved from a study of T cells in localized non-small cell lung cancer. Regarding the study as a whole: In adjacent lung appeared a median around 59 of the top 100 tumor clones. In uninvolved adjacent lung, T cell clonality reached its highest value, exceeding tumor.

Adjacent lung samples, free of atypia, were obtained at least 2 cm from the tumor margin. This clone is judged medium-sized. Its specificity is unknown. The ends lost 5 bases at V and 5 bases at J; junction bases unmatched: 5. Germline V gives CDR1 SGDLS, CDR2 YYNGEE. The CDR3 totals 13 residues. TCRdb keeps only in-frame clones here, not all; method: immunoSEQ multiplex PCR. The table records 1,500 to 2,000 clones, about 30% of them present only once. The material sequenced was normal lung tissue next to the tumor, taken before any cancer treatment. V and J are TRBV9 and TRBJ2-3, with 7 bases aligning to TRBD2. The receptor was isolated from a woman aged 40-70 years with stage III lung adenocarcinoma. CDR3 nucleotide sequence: TGTGCCAGCAGAGGACTAGGAGGAGATACGCAGTATTTT. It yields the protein CASRGLGGDTQYF.